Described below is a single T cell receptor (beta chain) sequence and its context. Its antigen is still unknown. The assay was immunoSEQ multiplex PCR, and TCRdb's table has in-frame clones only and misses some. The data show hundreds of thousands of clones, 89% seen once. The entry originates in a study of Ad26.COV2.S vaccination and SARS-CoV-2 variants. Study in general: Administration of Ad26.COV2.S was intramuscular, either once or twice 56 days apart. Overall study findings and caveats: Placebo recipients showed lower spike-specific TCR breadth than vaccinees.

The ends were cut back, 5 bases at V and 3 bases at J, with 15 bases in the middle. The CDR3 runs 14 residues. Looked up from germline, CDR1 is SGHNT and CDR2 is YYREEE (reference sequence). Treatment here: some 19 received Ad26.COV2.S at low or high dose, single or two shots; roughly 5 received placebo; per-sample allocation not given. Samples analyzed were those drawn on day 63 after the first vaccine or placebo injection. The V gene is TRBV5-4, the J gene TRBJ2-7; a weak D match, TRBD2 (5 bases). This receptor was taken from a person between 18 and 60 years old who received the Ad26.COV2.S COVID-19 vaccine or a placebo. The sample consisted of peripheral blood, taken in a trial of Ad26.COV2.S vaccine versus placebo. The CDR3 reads CASSTRGQSYEQYF. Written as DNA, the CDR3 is TGTGCCAGCAGTACCCGAGGGCAGAGCTACGAGCAGTACTTC.